This TCR beta chain was captured by sequencing in a study of shared clonotypes between healthy human individuals. Study results and caveats: The genetic and exposure-history diversity represented was limited by few donors.

The CDR3 consists of 16 residues. Germline CDR1 is LGHNA and CDR2 is YNFKEQ. V lost 0 bases to trimming and J lost 0 bases, with 10 bases between them. Profiling relied on immunoSEQ multiplex PCR, and the TCRdb table lists in-frame clones only, not all of them. The sample yields about 480,000 clones, less than 85% seen once. Worth noting for this clone: Its antigen remains unidentified.

Specimen: PBMCs. The chain is built from TRBV4-2 and TRBJ2-3, with D perhaps TRBD2 (5 bases). The TCR comes from a woman aged 40-49 years in good health. Some clones in this sample may be carry-over from other donors' samples. This CDR3 reads CASSQDPRGSTDTQYF. The CDR3 region has the DNA TGTGCCAGCAGCCAAGACCCCCGAGGGAGCACAGATACGCAGTATTTT.